This record concerns one T cell receptor (beta chain) sequence. An end of the junction differs from the germline gene, which may be a read error. The entry originates in a study of blood T cell repertoires in COVID-19. The protocol was immunoSEQ multiplex PCR, while the TCRdb copy is restricted to in-frame clones and leaves out a portion. The profile shows 320,000 or so clones, 75% to 90% of them singletons. This CDR3 comprises 15 residues. Germline CDR1 SSHAT, CDR2 FNYEAQ (reference sequence). Sequenced input: PBMCs or T cells enriched from blood (not recorded which). The TCR sequence derives from a man aged 60 to 69 who had recovered from COVID-19. The chain links TRBV7-7 to TRBJ2-1; 10 nucleotides align to TRBD1. Here the CDR3 reads CASSPRQGASNEQFF. The CDR3 coding sequence is TGTGCTAGCAGCCCCCGACAGGGGGCGAGTAATGAGCAGTTCTTC.